This TCR beta chain stems from a study of tumor-infiltrating lymphocytes in primary liver carcinoma. About the research overall: Tumor staging was T1-T3 N0M0; sizes spanned 4.2 to 10 cm across. Study-wide findings and caveats: Only about 7.5-24% of top clones spanned all five tumor regions. Tumor-adjacent and tumor-blood pairs overlapped less than tumor region pairs did.

The tissue used was unsorted bulk material of roughly 17-33 mg. RNA and DNA were co-extracted from it with the AllPrep DNA/RNA mini kit. Donors were untreated and chronically infected with HBV. cDNA specific to TCR beta was made from roughly 500 ng of total RNA, with a constant-region primer employed for priming. What produced the TCR beta libraries was three nested multiplex PCR rounds using slightly modified ARM-PCR. TCRdb re-derived calls from the multiplex PCR reads in MiXCR, one entry per CDR3 protein. The sample has about 100,000 distinct CDR3 sequences, 65% to 75% seen once; the top ten hold more than 10%. This clonotype was counted many times. The antigen is not known. The sequencing sample was made of liver tumor tissue from sampling region 2. Subset defined: tumor region T2, inferior pole. The receptor was derived from a woman aged 55 to 70 with primary liver carcinoma and hepatitis B virus infection.

The CDR3 DNA follows: TGTGCCAGCAGTACCTCGACGTTAGGGAGCACCATATATTTT. This encodes CASSTSTLGSTIYF. V is TRBV12-3 or TRBV12-4 and J is TRBJ1-3; D gene uncertain. The ends were cut back, 5 bases at V and 9 bases at J, with 17 bases in the middle. The CDR3 length is 14 residues.